The sample holds one count of the clone carrying this T cell receptor beta chain. Its antigen remains unidentified. This record belongs to a study of identifying expanded T cells in peripheral blood. The repertoire was sequenced with immunoSEQ multiplex PCR; TCRdb's copy has only in-frame clones and lacks some. The sample includes over 65,000 clones, about 90% seen only once; the top ten take approximately 7%. Study-level results: Differentially abundant clones: around 1.2 between replicates, around 16 at around 14 days, approximately 18 at four.

The CDR3 totals 14 residues. Germline-derived CDR1 and CDR2 are MNHNY and SVGAGI (reference sequence). V was shortened by 6 bases and J by 0 bases, with 12 bases between the two germline ends. The chain carries TRBV6-6 and TRBJ2-7; D unresolved. The TCR sequence derives from a person aged 18 to 75 in good health. The specimen was blood. The CDR3 is CASSSPVASYEQYF. As DNA, the CDR3 is TGTGCCAGCAGCTCCCCTGTGGCCTCCTACGAGCAGTACTTC.